Following are 21 T cell receptor beta chains from one sample sequenced in a study of metastatic and nonmetastatic thyroid tumors. TCRdb ran MiXCR on the PCR reads. Of about 38,000 clones listed, more than 25% were seen once; the top ten hold about 8.9%. Treatment of any kind had been given to no patient before thyroid surgery. Sequenced material: blood. These receptors were taken from a female donor with papillary thyroid cancer or a benign thyroid nodule (not recorded which). Some clones in this sample may be carry-over from other donors' samples.

This clone has a count of ten or more. This chain uses TRBV7-9 with TRBJ2-1; D is uncertain. The germline CDR1 and CDR2 sequences are SEHNR and FQNEAQ (reference sequence). Between the trimmed V and J ends, which lost 5 bases and 9 bases, there was a span of 5 bases. This CDR3 region has 10 residues. The CDR3 coding sequence is TGTGCCAGCAGCCCCGGTGAGCAGTTCTTC. Its translation: CASSPGEQFF. Full variable domain (remainder filled in from reference TRBV7-9 and TRBJ2-1): DTGVSQNPRHKITKRGQNVTFRCDPISEHNRLYWYRQTLGQGPEFLTYFQNEAQLEKSRLLSDRFSAERPKGSFSTLEIQRTEQGDSAMYLCASSPGEQFFGPGTRLTVL.

There are many counts of this clone. This chain's CDR3 is CAWNGQGGYSNQPQHF. In DNA, the CDR3 is TGTGCCTGGAACGGCCAGGGAGGCTATAGCAATCAGCCCCAGCATTTT. The chain joins TRBV30 to TRBJ1-5; possible D gene TRBD1, 5 bases. CDR3 size: 16 residues. Germline V lookup: CDR1 GTSNPN, CDR2 SVGIG (reference sequence). V was cut by 4 bases and J by 0 bases, with 16 bases left in between. Supplemented by reference TRBV30 and TRBJ1-5, the full variable domain reads SQTIHQWPATLVQPVGSPLSLECTVEGTSNPNLYWYRQAAGRGLQLLFYSVGIGQISSEVPQNLSASRPQDRQFILSSKKLLLSDSGFYLCAWNGQGGYSNQPQHFGDGTRLSIL.

This clone was recorded a few times. J is TRBJ1-4 and V is TRBV6-1, with D unclear. CDR3 length: 13 residues. V lost 2 bases to trimming and J lost 11 bases, with 12 bases between them. CDR1 is MNHNS and CDR2 is SASEGT in the germline V gene. The CDR3 loop reads CASSETKGTKLFF. Written as DNA, the CDR3 is TGTGCCAGCAGTGAAACGAAGGGAACGAAACTGTTTTTT.

A remark on this clone: Germline and junction disagree at one end, which may indicate a read error. Here the CDR3 DNA reads TGTTCCAGCAGTGGACTAGCGGGAGGGATTGAGCAGTTCTTC. Its protein product is CSSSGLAGGIEQFF. The chain couples TRBV6-4 to TRBJ2-1; 15 positions match TRBD2. Germline loops: CDR1 MRHNA, CDR2 SNTAGT. The CDR3 is 14 residues long.

As regards this clone: This may come from a read error, since a much larger clone is one base off. The V and J genes are TRBV9 and TRBJ1-3, with 7 bases that match TRBD1. Germline V gene data show CDR1 as SGDLS and CDR2 as YYNGEE. This CDR3 is built from 14 residues. V trimming: 6 bases; J trimming: 4 bases; junction bases outside the gene matches: 7. In nucleotides, the CDR3 is TGTGCCAGCATCCAGGGGGGGGTCGGAAACACCATATATTTT. Protein sequence: CASIQGGVGNTIYF.

In its sample, this clone was seen many times. The rearrangement joins TRBV9 to TRBJ1-6; TRBD1 matches at 7 bases. Germline assignment: CDR1 SGDLS and CDR2 YYNGEE. CDR3 length: 18 amino acids. With V trimmed by 0 bases and J by 2 bases, 8 bases remained unmatched. The CDR3 DNA reads as TGTGCCAGCAGCGTAGACCCAGGGGGTAGCACCTATAATTCACCCCTCCACTTT. It specifies CASSVDPGGSTYNSPLHF.

V and J are TRBV29-1 and TRBJ2-7; tentative D call: TRBD1 (5 bases). Trimming removed 2 bases at V and 5 bases at J, with 13 bases between. Germline-derived CDR1 and CDR2 are SQVTM and ANQGSEA. CDR3 length equals 13 residues. CDR3 loop: CSVELNVGHEQYF. DNA for the CDR3: TGCAGCGTTGAACTCAATGTGGGGCACGAGCAGTACTTC.

This clone was observed at least ten times. V gene TRBV7-8 combines with J gene TRBJ2-7; D unresolved. Germline assignment: CDR1 SGHVS and CDR2 FQNEAQ. This CDR3 spans 12 amino acids. CDR3 loop: CAVQDVPYEQYF. CDR3 DNA: TGTGCGGTCCAGGATGTTCCCTACGAGCAGTACTTC. Supplemented by reference TRBV7-8 and TRBJ2-7, the full variable domain reads GAGVSQSPRYKVAKRGQDVALRCDPISGHVSLFWYQQALGQGPEFLTYFQNEAQLDKSGLPSDRFFAERPEGSVSTLKIQRTQQEDSAVYLCAVQDVPYEQYFGPGTRLTVT.

This clone was recorded only once. The V gene is TRBV5-1, the J gene TRBJ1-4; the D is unclear. CDR3 size: 18 residues. CDR1 is SGHRS and CDR2 is YFSETQ in the germline V gene. V shed 3 bases and J shed 0 bases, with 18 bases lying between them. CDR3 region: CASSSGKGEGATNEKLFF. CDR3 nucleotides: TGCGCCAGCAGCTCAGGAAAGGGCGAGGGTGCAACTAATGAAAAACTGTTTTTT.

This clone was detected many times. The chain combines TRBV20-1 with TRBJ1-4, with 8 positions matching TRBD1. Per the germline V gene, CDR1 is DFQATT and CDR2 is SNEGSKA (reference sequence). The V and J ends lost 1 base and 7 bases, in that order; junction bases with no gene match: 2. The length of the CDR3 is 13 residues. The CDR3 loop is CSARAGGSEKLFF. The CDR3 region has the DNA TGCAGTGCTAGAGCAGGGGGCAGTGAAAAACTGTTTTTT.

About this clone itself: This sequence may be a read error, since a much larger clone differs from it by one base. No conserved phenylalanine or tryptophan is present at the end of the CDR3, so a read error is the likely explanation. The chain couples TRBV5-6 to TRBJ1-2; weak D call: TRBD1 (5 bases). The germline CDR1 and CDR2 sequences are SGHDT and YYEEEE. V lost 2 bases, J lost 5 bases, and 13 bases lay in between. CDR3 length: 14 residues. The CDR3 here is CASSLPRDSYGYTP. Written as DNA, the CDR3 is TGTGCCAGCAGCTTACCCCGAGACAGTTATGGCTACACCCCC.

The rearrangement joins TRBV6-5 to TRBJ2-7, with a possible D match to TRBD1 (5 bases). V was cut by 4 bases and J by 2 bases, with 9 bases left in between. Germline V lookup: CDR1 MNHEY, CDR2 SVGAGI. CDR3 size: 13 residues. This CDR3 reads CASSLGVTYEQYF. In nucleotides, the CDR3 is TGTGCCAGCAGTTTAGGGGTTACCTACGAGCAGTACTTC.

This chain joins TRBV5-1 and TRBJ1-4; weak D call: TRBD1 (6 bases). Germline CDR1 is SGHRS and CDR2 is YFSETQ. CDR3 length: 15 amino acids. The V gene lost 4 bases and the J gene lost 7 bases, with 17 bases spanning the gap. In DNA form, the CDR3 reads TGCGCCAGCAGCCTCGACAGGATCCAAGGTGAAAAACTGTTTTTT. It specifies CASSLDRIQGEKLFF.

This rearrangement joins TRBV30 to TRBJ1-5; 7 bases line up with TRBD1. This CDR3 is 15 amino acids long. V lost 3 bases and J lost 9; bases outside the gene matches: 14. Germline V gene lookup returns CDR1 GTSNPN and CDR2 SVGIG (reference sequence). CDR3 nucleotide sequence: TGTGCCTGGAGCATGGGGGAACCAGGGGGGCGGCCCCAGCATTTT. Encoded protein: CAWSMGEPGGRPQHF.

In this sample, this clone turned up once. The V gene is TRBV13, the J gene TRBJ1-2, with a tentative D call TRBD1 (6 bases). Trimming stripped 5 bases from V and 6 bases from J, with 10 bases between. The germline gives CDR1 PRHDT, CDR2 FYEKMQ (reference sequence). This CDR3 spans 12 amino acids. The CDR3 loop reads CASSISGDGYTF. CDR3 nucleotide sequence: TGTGCCAGCAGCATATCAGGGGATGGCTACACCTTC. Full variable domain (remainder filled in from reference TRBV13 and TRBJ1-2): AAGVIQSPRHLIKEKRETATLKCYPIPRHDTVYWYQQGPGQDPQFLISFYEKMQSDKGSIPDRFSAQQFSDYHSELNMSSLELGDSALYFCASSISGDGYTFGSGTRLTVV.

This rearrangement joins TRBV5-1 to TRBJ1-2, with D possibly TRBD1 on 5 matching bases. V lost 0 bases to trimming and J lost 3 bases, with 12 bases between them. Germline lookup yields CDR1 SGHRS and CDR2 YFSETQ. The CDR3 has 15 residues. The CDR3 nucleotides are TGCGCCAGCAGCTTGGGGGTCGGCAGGGACTATGGCTACACCTTC. Amino acid sequence: CASSLGVGRDYGYTF.

This clone occurred many times. The rearrangement uses TRBV11-2 and TRBJ1-2, with TRBD1 identical over 9 bases. CDR3 size: 13 residues. With V trimmed by 5 bases and J by 4 bases, 2 bases remained unmatched. Germline loops: CDR1 SGHAT, CDR2 FQNNGV. The CDR3 region has the DNA TGTGCCAGCAGCACGACAGGGGGCTATGGCTACACCTTC. It is translated as CASSTTGGYGYTF.

This clone was detected ten times or more. The rearrangement uses TRBV20-1 and TRBJ2-7; possibly TRBD1 for D (6 bases). The V gene's germline CDR1 is DFQATT and CDR2 SNEGSKA (reference sequence). V lost 7 bases, J lost 5 bases, and 12 bases lay in between. CDR3 size: 11 residues. CDR3: CSGQEIHEQYF. DNA for the CDR3: TGCAGTGGACAGGAGATCCACGAGCAGTACTTC.

This clone was seen a few times. The chain carries TRBV2 and TRBJ2-1, with D unresolved. CDR1 SNHLY and CDR2 FYNNEI come from the germline V gene. The CDR3 is 12 residues long. The V end was cut by 6 bases, the J end by 7 bases, with 10 bases between. The CDR3 sequence is CASSSSENEQFF. CDR3 bases: TGTGCCAGCAGCAGTAGTGAGAATGAGCAGTTCTTC.

This clone was recorded many times. The chain carries TRBV11-1 and TRBJ2-1; D ambiguous. Germline V gene data show CDR1 as SGHAT and CDR2 as FQDESV (reference sequence). V was cut by 6 bases and J by 0 bases, with 15 bases left in between. This CDR3 region has 16 residues. The CDR3 DNA is TGTGCCAGCAGACATACACCAGGTGGCTCCTACAATGAGCAGTTCTTC. Its translation is CASRHTPGGSYNEQFF.

This clone was picked up a small number of times. V gene TRBV27 combines with J gene TRBJ2-7; TRBD2 aligns across 11 bases. The CDR3 loop spans 15 amino acids. Trimming cost V 7 bases and J 3 bases; bases outside gene matches: 8. Germline CDR1 reads MNHEY; CDR2 reads SMNVEV (reference sequence). Here the CDR3 DNA reads TGTGCCAGCATTCCTTTTAGCGGGAGGGTCTACGAGCAGTACTTC. Protein sequence: CASIPFSGRVYEQYF.